The 29 T cell receptor beta chains presented below share a single source sample, sequenced in a study of identical twins' blood T cells. TCRdb called the 5' RACE reads again in MiXCR, with one record for every CDR3 protein. The data hold hundreds of thousands of distinct CDR3 sequences, with roughly 30% observed a single time. The sequenced sample was PBMCs. The receptors were gathered from a woman aged 18 to 49 in good health.

This clonotype has only one observation. This chain uses TRBV19 with TRBJ1-3; D is unclear. CDR3 length: 14 amino acids. Between the trimmed V and J ends, which lost 5 bases and 0 bases, there was a span of 8 bases. Germline V gene sequence: CDR1 LNHDA, CDR2 SQIVND (reference sequence). This CDR3 reads CASSPGTSGNTIYF. The CDR3 nucleotides are TGTGCCAGTAGTCCGGGAACCTCTGGAAACACCATATATTTT.

Concerning this clonotype itself: A clone one base away is much larger, so this may be a read error. This rearrangement joins TRBV29-1 to TRBJ1-3; D call uncertain. CDR1 SQVTM and CDR2 ANQGSEA come from the germline V gene. The CDR3 is 11 amino acids. The CDR3 DNA is TGCAGCGGAGGTTTCGGAAGCACCATATATTTT. Its protein product is CSGGFGSTIYF.

Only a few counts were recorded for this clonotype. The rearrangement uses TRBV19 and TRBJ1-3; 7 bases line up with TRBD1. This CDR3 contains 14 residues. Per the germline V gene, CDR1 is LNHDA and CDR2 is SQIVND (reference sequence). V lost 5 bases, J lost 0 bases, and 1 base stayed unmatched. The CDR3 reads CASSGDSSGNTIYF. CDR3 nucleotide sequence: TGTGCCAGTAGTGGGGACAGCTCTGGAAACACCATATATTTT.

This clonotype was seen a few times. The CDR3 loop is CASSYGREGGEQYF. Here the CDR3 DNA reads TGTGCCAGCAGTTACGGGCGGGAGGGCGGCGAGCAGTACTTC. V is TRBV6-6 and J is TRBJ2-7, with TRBD2 matching over 9 bases. Trimming removed 2 bases from V and 6 bases from J; junction bases left unmatched: 5. The CDR3 covers 14 residues. Germline loops: CDR1 MNHNY, CDR2 SVGAGI (reference sequence).

This chain connects TRBV19 to TRBJ2-5, with 11 bases that match TRBD2. This CDR3 has 17 residues. V was pared by 5 bases and J by 4 bases, with 12 bases of the junction left unmatched. Germline values: CDR1 LNHDA, CDR2 SQIVND (reference sequence). The CDR3 DNA is TGTGCCAGTAGTGCCGGACTAGCGGGTGGTTTGCGAGAGACCCAGTACTTC. It specifies CASSAGLAGGLRETQYF.

In this sample, this clonotype turned up a few times. The rearrangement joins TRBV4-3 to TRBJ1-2; unclear D gene. The germline V and J ends were trimmed by 0 bases and 2 bases, with 13 bases remaining between them. CDR1 and CDR2 from the germline V gene are LGHNA and YSLEER. CDR3 length: 16 amino acids. The CDR3 is CASSQELAGGNYGYTF. The CDR3 nucleotides read TGCGCCAGCAGCCAAGAACTGGCGGGCGGCAACTATGGCTACACCTTC.

Concerning this clonotype itself: This CDR3 is missing its conserved last phenylalanine or tryptophan, likely due to a read error. The rearrangement links TRBV2 to TRBJ2-2; TRBD2 is a possible D gene (6 bases). Trimming shortened V by 3 bases and J by 1 base, and 9 bases separated the two germline ends. The CDR3 loop spans 15 amino acids. Germline CDR1 and CDR2: SNHLY and FYNNEI. In nucleotides, the CDR3 is TGTGCCAGCAGTGAGCAGCGGGTGAACACCGGGGAGCTGTTTTCT. Encoded protein: CASSEQRVNTGELFS.

This clonotype was counted a single time. The chain has TRBV7-9 and TRBJ1-4, with a possible D match to TRBD1 (6 bases). The ends were cut back, 5 bases at V and 8 bases at J, with 15 bases in the middle. The CDR3 extends over 14 amino acids. Germline V gene data show CDR1 as SEHNR and CDR2 as FQNEAQ (reference sequence). This chain's CDR3 is CASSRDTKTEKLFF. The CDR3 DNA follows: TGTGCCAGCAGCCGGGACACCAAAACGGAAAAACTGTTTTTT.

This chain uses TRBV29-1 with TRBJ1-1, with D possibly being TRBD1 (5 bases). Between the trimmed V and J ends, which lost 7 bases and 8 bases, there was a span of 23 bases. The CDR3 is made up of 14 amino acids. Germline assignment: CDR1 SQVTM and CDR2 ANQGSEA. The CDR3 protein is CSGGGSVGVSEAFF. The DNA for the CDR3 is TGCAGCGGTGGGGGGAGCGTAGGGGTGTCAGAAGCTTTCTTT.

This clonotype was counted many times. The chain employs TRBV5-1 and TRBJ1-6; maybe TRBD1 (5 bases). Trimming cost V 3 bases and J 9 bases, with 13 bases left between them. CDR1 is SGHRS, CDR2 YFSETQ, per germline. This CDR3 region has 14 residues. The CDR3 protein is CASSSGGIGSPLHF. The CDR3 DNA sequence: TGCGCCAGCAGCTCTGGGGGAATCGGTTCACCCCTCCACTTT.

This clonotype was detected many times. The gene calls are TRBV29-1 and TRBJ2-7, with TRBD1 as a possible D gene (6 bases). V lost 6 bases and J lost 2, with 17 bases in between. Germline V gene data show CDR1 as SQVTM and CDR2 as ANQGSEA. CDR3 length equals 14 residues. CDR3 bases: TGCAGCGTAGCCCCCGGGACAATAACCTACGAGCAGTACTTC. Its protein is CSVAPGTITYEQYF.

This chain joins TRBV6-1 and TRBJ1-2; 7 bases are shared with TRBD1. The germline V gene has CDR1 MNHNS and CDR2 SASEGT. The CDR3 is 13 residues long. Trimming removed 8 bases from V and 7 bases from J; junction bases left unmatched: 10. The CDR3 protein is CASSVTGVGGYTF. The CDR3 nucleotides read TGTGCCAGCTCTGTAACAGGGGTTGGTGGCTACACCTTC.

This clonotype was counted ten times or more. V usage is TRBV20-1 and J usage is TRBJ2-2; D not resolved. V shed 5 bases and J shed 5 bases, with 6 bases lying between them. Germline CDR1 reads DFQATT; CDR2 reads SNEGSKA (reference sequence). This CDR3 spans 11 amino acids. In DNA form, the CDR3 reads TGCAGTGCTCGCGGAACCGGGGAGCTGTTTTTT. It specifies CSARGTGELFF.

Only a few counts were recorded for this clonotype. The V and J genes are TRBV2 and TRBJ2-1, with 9 positions matching TRBD2. Germline V gives CDR1 SNHLY, CDR2 FYNNEI. The junction had 11 bases not matched to a gene; V was cut back by 7 bases and J by 7 bases. This CDR3 comprises 15 residues. CDR3 in DNA: TGTGCCAGCACTTTGGAAGCGGGAGGTGTGAATGAGCAGTTCTTC. Its protein is CASTLEAGGVNEQFF.

This clonotype has ten or more counts. This chain links TRBV20-1 with TRBJ2-1; tentatively, D is TRBD1 (6 bases). The CDR3 is 17 amino acids. V was cut by 0 bases and J by 2 bases, with 17 bases left in between. Germline assignment: CDR1 DFQATT and CDR2 SNEGSKA (reference sequence). CDR3 sequence: CSARDHRVSITYNEQFF. The CDR3 coding sequence is TGCAGTGCTAGAGACCACAGGGTCTCGATTACCTACAATGAGCAGTTCTTC.

CDR3: CASSPRKHRVRNTEAFF. CDR3 DNA: TGTGCCAGCAGTCCCAGAAAGCACAGAGTGAGGAACACTGAAGCTTTCTTT. The genes are TRBV28 and TRBJ1-1; D not resolved. CDR3 size: 17 residues. The germline CDR1 and CDR2 sequences are MDHEN and SYDVKM. V shed 5 bases and J shed 1 base, with 20 bases lying between them.

In its sample, this clonotype was seen a few times. This sequence joins TRBV24-1 and TRBJ2-2, with D maybe TRBD1 (6 bases). Looked up from germline, CDR1 is KGHDR and CDR2 is SFDVKD. This CDR3 comprises 14 residues. Trimming removed 3 bases at V and 7 bases at J, with 11 bases between. CDR3 protein: CATSDPNRVGELFF. The CDR3, as DNA: TGTGCCACCAGTGATCCTAACAGGGTCGGGGAGCTGTTTTTT.

A few counts support this clonotype. The chain combines TRBV6-5 with TRBJ1-5; D call uncertain. CDR3 length: 13 residues. V shed 4 bases and J shed 0 bases, with 4 bases lying between them. The germline CDR1 and CDR2 sequences are MNHEY and SVGAGI. The CDR3 loop reads CASSSHSNQPQHF. Written as DNA, the CDR3 is TGTGCCAGCAGTTCTCATAGCAATCAGCCCCAGCATTTT.

In the case of this clonotype: The conserved phenylalanine or tryptophan normally closing the CDR3 is absent here, so this likely arose from a read error. The chain couples TRBV12-3 or TRBV12-4 to TRBJ1-2; D ambiguous. This CDR3 is built from 12 residues. Trimming stripped 3 bases from V and 7 bases from J, with 9 bases between. The CDR3 DNA reads as TGTGCCAGCAGTTTGTCGGGTCGTGGCTACACCTCC. This encodes CASSLSGRGYTS.

The chain couples TRBV20-1 to TRBJ2-1; 8 bases map to TRBD1. V gave up 5 bases and J gave up 10 bases; unmatched junction bases: 10. Germline lookup yields CDR1 DFQATT and CDR2 SNEGSKA (reference sequence). The CDR3 is 13 amino acids. The DNA of the CDR3 is TGCAGTGCTTACGCCAGGGGGCTTGGGGAGCAGTTCTTC. This sequence encodes CSAYARGLGEQFF.

This clonotype has a single count. V usage is TRBV29-1 and J usage is TRBJ2-7; unclear D gene. This CDR3 spans 11 amino acids. V gave up 7 bases and J gave up 4 bases, with 11 bases separating them. CDR1 and CDR2 from the germline V gene are SQVTM and ANQGSEA. Written as DNA, the CDR3 is TGCAGCGCCCACATGGATTACGAGCAGTACTTC. It codes for CSAHMDYEQYF.

J is TRBJ1-1 and V is TRBV18; TRBD1 might be the D (5 bases). The CDR3 is 14 amino acids. Germline loops: CDR1 KGHSH, CDR2 LQKENI. Trimming cost V 5 bases and J 4 bases, with 14 bases left between them. As DNA, the CDR3 is TGTGCCAGCTCAAGAGACTCAGGGTCCACTGAAGCTTTCTTT. Its protein product is CASSRDSGSTEAFF.

V gene TRBV20-1 combines with J gene TRBJ2-7; D not certain. V was cut by 3 bases and J by 3 bases, with 18 bases left in between. The CDR3 runs to 15 residues. The germline gives CDR1 DFQATT, CDR2 SNEGSKA (reference sequence). CDR3 DNA sequence: TGCAGTGCTAGTCATCTAGTAGTGGGCATCTACGAGCAGTACTTC. Protein sequence: CSASHLVVGIYEQYF.

The chain carries TRBV20-1 and TRBJ2-2; D tentatively fits TRBD1 or TRBD2 (5 bases each). Between the trimmed V and J ends, which lost 0 bases and 7 bases, there was a span of 12 bases. This CDR3 region has 14 residues. CDR1 is DFQATT, CDR2 SNEGSKA, per germline (reference sequence). Here the CDR3 DNA reads TGCAGTGCTAGAGACGGGACCCCGGACGGGGAGCTGTTTTTT. Translation gives CSARDGTPDGELFF.

This clonotype came up many times. CDR3 nucleotide sequence: TGTGCCAGCAGTTACACGACAGGCCTTTACGAGCAGTACTTC. It encodes CASSYTTGLYEQYF. The chain uses TRBV6-2 or TRBV6-3 and TRBJ2-7, with a possible D match to TRBD1 (6 bases). The germline V and J ends were trimmed by 2 bases and 4 bases, with 12 bases remaining between them. The CDR3 has 14 residues. Germline V gene lookup returns CDR1 MNHEY and CDR2 SVGEGT.

The CDR3 nucleotides are TGTGCCATCAGTGAGTCCGGTGGAGGGTCGAACACTGAAGCTTTCTTT. Residues: CAISESGGGSNTEAFF. The V gene is TRBV10-3, the J gene TRBJ1-1; the D is unclear. The CDR3 consists of 16 residues. V shed 0 bases and J shed 1 base, with 12 bases lying between them. Germline values: CDR1 ENHRY, CDR2 SYGVKD.

CDR3 loop: CASSLGGLGTGNTEAFF. The DNA for the CDR3 is TGCGCCAGCAGCTTGGGTGGCCTCGGGACAGGGAACACTGAAGCTTTCTTT. The J gene is TRBJ1-1, the V gene TRBV5-1, with 8 bases aligning to TRBD1. The CDR3 spans 17 residues. V shed 0 bases and J 1 base; nucleotides not matched to a gene: 8. Germline lookup yields CDR1 SGHRS and CDR2 YFSETQ. The complete variable domain, with remaining parts taken from reference TRBV5-1 and TRBJ1-1, reads KAGVTQTPRYLIKTRGQQVTLSCSPISGHRSVSWYQQTPGQGLQFLFEYFSETQRNKGNFPGRFSGRQFSNSRSEMNVSTLELGDSALYLCASSLGGLGTGNTEAFFGQGTRLTVV.

The V call is TRBV5-1, the J call TRBJ1-6; possibly TRBD1 for D (6 bases). V dropped 1 base and J dropped 8 bases, with 13 bases sitting between them. The CDR3 sequence is 15 residues long. The germline V gene has CDR1 SGHRS and CDR2 YFSETQ. This CDR3 reads CASSLTGPRYSPLHF. The CDR3 coding sequence is TGCGCCAGCAGCTTGACAGGGCCGAGATATTCACCCCTCCACTTT.

This clonotype was observed a few times. The CDR3 region has the DNA TGCGCCAGCAGCTTTGACGGGACCCCGATGCGCACAGATACGCAGTATTTT. Its translation is CASSFDGTPMRTDTQYF. The V call is TRBV5-1, the J call TRBJ2-3; possibly TRBD1 or TRBD2 for D (5 bases each). The CDR3 runs to 17 residues. Trimming pared 2 bases from V and 1 base from J, leaving 17 bases between. Per germline, CDR1 SGHRS and CDR2 YFSETQ. Variable domain in full (rest from reference TRBV5-1 and TRBJ2-3): KAGVTQTPRYLIKTRGQQVTLSCSPISGHRSVSWYQQTPGQGLQFLFEYFSETQRNKGNFPGRFSGRQFSNSRSEMNVSTLELGDSALYLCASSFDGTPMRTDTQYFGPGTRLTVL.